The rows below give T cell receptor beta chains drawn from one sample of a study of PD-1 blockade in classical Hodgkin lymphoma. Profiled with immunoSEQ multiplex PCR; TCRdb holds only in-frame clones, not every one. The repertoire holds fewer than 55,000 clones, approximately 80% seen once, with around 19% in the top ten. The sample here was peripheral blood mononuclear cells (PBMCs), taken before the fourth cycle of nivolumab. All receptors come from a human donor with classical Hodgkin lymphoma. The CDR3 runs from the conserved cysteine through the conserved F or W. D genes are given only for firm matches. Only part of the rows carry a size: once, few, many, or a class if the clone is expanded.

clone size	V gene	J gene	D gene	CDR3 protein	CDR3 DNA
-	TRBV6-6	TRBJ2-7	TRBD1	CASSYPGTGYEQYF	TGTGCCAGCAGTTACCCCGGGACAGGCTACGAGCAGTACTTC
-	TRBV19	TRBJ2-7	TRBD2	CASSIGAGGYEQYF	TGTGCCAGTAGTATCGGGGCGGGGGGCTACGAGCAGTACTTC
-	TRBV21-1	TRBJ1-2	-	CASILRPGRYGYTF	TGTGCCAGCATCCTACGGCCCGGTCGGTATGGCTACACCTTC
-	TRBV5-1	TRBJ1-2	-	CASSLTGLTPNGYTF	TGCGCCAGCAGCTTAACGGGCCTCACACCCAATGGCTACACCTTC
few	TRBV30	TRBJ1-6	-	CAWTHKGGGESPLHF	TGTGCCTGGACCCATAAGGGCGGGGGTGAGTCACCCCTCCACTTT
once	TRBV10-3	TRBJ2-6	TRBD1	CASTGTGGTGANVLTF	TGTGCCTCCACCGGGACAGGGGGGACTGGGGCCAACGTCCTGACTTTC
-	TRBV2	TRBJ1-1	-	CASSEYLSSEAFF	TGTGCCAGCAGTGAGTACTTAAGTTCTGAAGCTTTCTTT
once	TRBV18	TRBJ1-1	-	CASSPTGNTEAFF	TGTGCCAGCTCACCGACAGGGAACACTGAAGCTTTCTTT
-	TRBV11-2	TRBJ2-7	-	CASSFGAEQYF	TGTGCCAGCAGCTTTGGTGCCGAGCAGTACTTC
-	TRBV10-3	TRBJ1-1	-	CAISALQENTEAFF	TGTGCCATCAGCGCGCTACAGGAGAACACTGAAGCTTTCTTT
-	TRBV19	TRBJ1-2	TRBD1	CASSIGQGGTPGGYTF	TGTGCCAGTAGTATAGGACAGGGAGGTACCCCGGGTGGCTACACCTTC
-	TRBV30	TRBJ2-7	-	CAWQQESAHEQYF	TGTGCCTGGCAACAGGAGTCGGCCCACGAGCAGTACTTC
-	TRBV6-1	TRBJ2-3	-	CASSQGTHITDTQYF	TGTGCCAGCAGTCAGGGTACTCATATCACAGATACGCAGTATTTT
-	TRBV19	TRBJ1-1	TRBD1	CASSITGAGGTEAFF	TGTGCCAGTAGTATAACTGGGGCAGGGGGTACTGAAGCTTTCTTT
-	TRBV30	TRBJ2-1	-	CAWSADPGLQFF	TGTGCCTGGAGTGCTGATCCCGGGCTGCAGTTCTTC
few	TRBV10-3	TRBJ1-2	-	CAISELGRYGYTF	TGTGCCATCAGTGAGTTGGGAAGGTATGGCTACACCTTC
-	TRBV4-1	TRBJ1-1	-	CASSQFKWLENTEAFF	TGCGCCAGCAGCCAATTTAAATGGCTAGAGAACACTGAAGCTTTCTTT
-	TRBV7-6	TRBJ2-5	-	CASSSKAETQYF	TGTGCCAGCAGCTCGAAGGCGGAGACCCAGTACTTC
-	TRBV11-2	TRBJ2-1	TRBD2	CASSSHGTSGDNEQFF	TGTGCCAGCAGCTCTCACGGGACTAGCGGAGACAATGAGCAGTTCTTC
-	TRBV6-1	TRBJ1-2	-	CASTPRGGANYGYTF	TGTGCCAGCACCCCCCGGGGGGGCGCGAACTATGGCTACACCTTC
-	TRBV20-1	TRBJ1-2	-	CSARDTGGYTF	TGCAGTGCTAGAGACACCGGAGGCTACACCTTC
-	TRBV18	TRBJ2-7	-	CASSPPGMSSYEQYF	TGTGCCAGCTCACCACCAGGGATGAGCTCCTACGAGCAGTACTTC
-	TRBV4-3	TRBJ2-7	-	CASSPSDDGGVYEQYF	TGCGCCAGCAGCCCTTCCGACGACGGAGGAGTCTACGAGCAGTACTTC
once	TRBV28	TRBJ1-2	-	CASSPSGTNYGYTF	TGTGCCAGCAGCCCTTCGGGGACTAACTATGGCTACACCTTC
-	TRBV30	TRBJ1-2	TRBD1	CAWSEGTGGGYTF	TGTGCCTGGAGTGAAGGGACAGGGGGAGGCTACACCTTC
-	TRBV9	TRBJ2-3	-	CASSVVSAPSLTDTQYF	TGTGCCAGCAGCGTAGTTTCGGCTCCTTCCTTAACTGATACGCAGTATTTT
-	TRBV5-8	TRBJ1-1	-	CASRRERRTEAFF	TGTGCCAGCAGACGGGAGAGAAGGACTGAAGCTTTCTTT
-	TRBV6-1	TRBJ2-3	TRBD2	CASRSGGSDTQYF	TGTGCCAGCAGGAGCGGGGGGTCAGATACGCAGTATTTT
-	TRBV7-3	TRBJ2-2	TRBD2	CASSASGRTGELFF	TGTGCCAGCAGCGCTAGCGGGAGGACCGGGGAGCTGTTTTTT
-	TRBV7-2	TRBJ2-7	-	CASSLVVLFGEQYF	TGTGCCAGCAGCTTAGTGGTGCTGTTTGGCGAGCAGTACTTC
-	TRBV5-1	TRBJ2-5	TRBD2	CASSMSERGETQYF	TGCGCCAGCAGCATGTCGGAGCGGGGAGAGACCCAGTACTTC
-	TRBV7-2	TRBJ1-5	TRBD1	CASSLGRGRNQPQHF	TGTGCCAGCAGCTTAGGCAGGGGGCGCAATCAGCCCCAGCATTTT
-	TRBV10-3	TRBJ1-2	-	CAISEPYLLLNYGYTF	TGTGCCATCAGTGAGCCGTATCTCCTTCTAAACTATGGCTACACCTTC
-	TRBV7-2	TRBJ2-7	-	CASSQNRYEQYF	TGTGCCAGCAGTCAGAACCGTTACGAGCAGTACTTC
-	TRBV27	TRBJ2-5	TRBD1	CASRPQGAQETQYF	TGTGCCAGCAGGCCACAGGGGGCCCAAGAGACCCAGTACTTC
once	TRBV27	TRBJ1-1	TRBD1	CASSVTGATEAFF	TGTGCCAGCAGTGTAACAGGGGCCACTGAAGCTTTCTTT
-	TRBV2	TRBJ2-1	TRBD2	CASSVGLAPNNEQFF	TGTGCCAGCAGCGTAGGACTAGCGCCTAACAATGAGCAGTTCTTC
-	TRBV7-3	TRBJ1-2	-	CASSPAAGFGGYTF	TGTGCCAGCAGCCCCGCCGCAGGGTTCGGTGGCTACACCTTC
-	TRBV5-5	TRBJ2-7	TRBD1	CASSHGGQGDEQYF	TGTGCCAGCAGCCATGGGGGACAGGGGGACGAGCAGTACTTC
-	TRBV11-3	TRBJ2-3	-	CASSEDTQYF	TGTGCCAGCAGCGAAGATACGCAGTATTTT
few	TRBV20-1	TRBJ1-2	-	CRPADNYGYTF	TGCAGACCGGCGGATAACTATGGCTACACCTTC
-	TRBV5-1	TRBJ1-3	-	CASSLQGDGNTIYF	TGCGCCAGCAGCTTGCAAGGGGATGGAAACACCATATATTTT
once	TRBV5-1	TRBJ2-4	-	CASSSTPEGSQYF	TGCGCCAGCAGCTCGACGCCTGAGGGATCTCAGTACTTC
few	TRBV4-3	TRBJ2-5	-	CASSQDRRGWGPQETQYF	TGCGCCAGCAGCCAAGATAGGCGGGGCTGGGGACCCCAAGAGACCCAGTACTTC
once	TRBV6-1	TRBJ2-1	TRBD1	CASSEYGQGAYNEQFF	TGTGCCAGCAGTGAGTATGGACAGGGGGCCTACAATGAGCAGTTCTTC
-	TRBV11-2	TRBJ2-7	TRBD2	CASSLALPGLGWYEQYF	TGTGCCAGCAGCTTAGCTCTACCGGGACTAGGGTGGTACGAGCAGTACTTC
-	TRBV28	TRBJ2-2	-	CASSRPDTGELFF	TGTGCCAGCAGTAGACCGGACACCGGGGAGCTGTTTTTT
-	TRBV5-1	TRBJ2-3	TRBD2	CASSSGTSGTDTQYF	TGCGCCAGCAGCTCCGGGACTAGCGGCACAGATACGCAGTATTTT
-	TRBV9	TRBJ1-2	-	CASSVDGWGEGGYTF	TGTGCCAGCAGCGTAGATGGATGGGGAGAAGGAGGCTACACCTTC
-	TRBV2	TRBJ1-2	-	CASSEMGGIPNYGYTF	TGTGCCAGCAGTGAAATGGGAGGGATTCCTAACTATGGCTACACCTTC
-	TRBV9	TRBJ2-2	-	CASSPRTTNTGELFF	TGTGCCAGCAGCCCCCGGACTACCAACACCGGGGAGCTGTTTTTT
-	TRBV14	TRBJ1-1	-	CASSQVAGSEAFF	TGTGCCAGCAGCCAAGTTGCGGGTTCTGAAGCTTTCTTT
-	TRBV7-6	TRBJ2-7	TRBD1	CASSAGTGRTYEQYF	TGTGCCAGCAGCGCCGGGACAGGGAGAACCTACGAGCAGTACTTC
-	TRBV7-9	TRBJ1-2	-	CASSFPIHRANYGYTF	TGTGCCAGCAGCTTCCCCATTCACCGGGCCAACTATGGCTACACCTTC
-	TRBV11-1	TRBJ2-3	TRBD2	CASGGLAGSRSDTQYF	TGTGCCAGCGGGGGACTAGCGGGGTCCCGTTCAGATACGCAGTATTTT